This T cell receptor beta chain is from a study of blood T cell repertoires in COVID-19. TCRdb's copy holds only in-frame clones and misses some; the assay was immunoSEQ multiplex PCR. This sample yields around 240,000 clones, of which 65% to 90% are seen a single time; approximately 7.4% belongs to the top ten. The V segment lost 10 bases and the J segment 2 bases; nucleotides outside the gene matches: 11. Germline loops: CDR1 SNHLY, CDR2 FYNNEI. The CDR3 loop spans 14 amino acids. The sample holds a few counts of this clone. This sequence originates from a woman aged 50 to 60 with acute or convalescent COVID-19. The V call is TRBV2, the J call TRBJ2-7, with TRBD2 identical over 7 bases. The sequenced sample consisted of peripheral blood. The DNA for the CDR3 is TGTGCCACCCTTACCCGGGACTATACCTACGAGCAGTACTTC. This sequence encodes CATLTRDYTYEQYF.